Following are 21 T cell receptor beta chains from one sample sequenced in a study of shared clonotypes between healthy human individuals. The method was immunoSEQ multiplex PCR; TCRdb's version includes in-frame clones alone and lacks a portion of them. This table holds approximately 2,000,000 clones, less than 95% found once. Input material: naive CD4+ T cells from PBMCs. This sample's subset: CD45RA+ positively selected. All receptors derive from a man between 18 and 35 years old in good health. Some clones in this sample may be carry-over from other donors' samples.

V usage is TRBV15 and J usage is TRBJ2-3, with D perhaps TRBD1 or TRBD2 (5 bases each). Germline V gene sequence: CDR1 LNHNV, CDR2 YYDKDF (reference sequence). The V end lost 0 bases, the J end lost 3 bases, and 19 bases lay between the germline ends. The CDR3 loop spans 18 amino acids. The CDR3 loop is CATSREVPVGGTTDTQYF. CDR3 DNA: TGTGCCACCAGCAGAGAAGTCCCGGTTGGGGGTACGACAGATACGCAGTATTTT.

V usage is TRBV30 and J usage is TRBJ2-7; 10 bases agree with TRBD1. From germline, CDR1 is GTSNPN and CDR2 SVGIG (reference sequence). The V gene end was trimmed by 4 bases and the J gene end by 6 bases; junction bases not matched to a gene: 12. This CDR3 has 15 residues. The CDR3 is CAWKPWDRGVGEQYF. The CDR3 region has the DNA TGTGCCTGGAAACCCTGGGACAGGGGTGTCGGCGAGCAGTACTTC.

The sample holds a few counts of this clone. Germline is not matched at one junction end, which may reflect a read error. The rearrangement joins TRBV5-5 to TRBJ1-5; D is unresolved. The CDR3 length is 13 residues. Germline lookup yields CDR1 SGHKS and CDR2 YYEKEE (reference sequence). The CDR3 loop reads CASSHAVNEPQHF. The CDR3 DNA sequence: TGTGCCAGCAGCCATGCCGTCAATGAGCCCCAGCATTTT.

The chain has TRBV5-6 and TRBJ1-2, with D tentatively TRBD1 (6 bases). This CDR3 spans 14 amino acids. Trimming removed 0 bases from V and 4 bases from J, with 10 bases in between. The germline V gene encodes CDR1 SGHDT and CDR2 YYEEEE. Here the CDR3 DNA reads TGTGCCAGCAGCTTGGGGGACAATATCTATGGCTACACCTTC. Protein product: CASSLGDNIYGYTF.

CDR3 sequence (DNA): TGTGCCAGCAGCCTGAGACGGGACAGGGAAGAGACCCAGTACTTC. Translation gives CASSLRRDREETQYF. The chain uses TRBV14 and TRBJ2-5, with TRBD1 matching over 9 bases. CDR1 SGHDN and CDR2 FVKESK come from the germline V gene. This CDR3 spans 15 amino acids. Trimming at V came to 4 bases and at J to 3 bases, leaving 6 bases not matched to a gene.

The chain uses TRBV5-8 and TRBJ1-1, with 8 bases aligning to TRBD1. The germline CDR1 and CDR2 sequences are SGHTS and YDEGEE. This CDR3 has 16 residues. The V segment lost 1 base and the J segment 0 bases; nucleotides outside the gene matches: 5. This chain's CDR3 is CASSLMTGVLNTEAFF. The CDR3 region has the DNA TGTGCCAGCAGCTTGATGACAGGGGTACTGAACACTGAAGCTTTCTTT. Together with reference TRBV5-8 and TRBJ1-1, the CDR3 gives the full variable domain: EAGVTQSPTHLIKTRGQQATLRCSPISGHTSVYWYQQALGLGLQFLLWYDEGEERNRGNFPPRFSGRQFPNYSSELNVNALELEDSALYLCASSLMTGVLNTEAFFGQGTRLTVV.

Of note for this clone: Other DNA sequences of this sample code for an identical CDR3. The V call is TRBV6-6, the J call TRBJ1-1; TRBD1 is a possible D gene (6 bases). Germline values: CDR1 MNHNY, CDR2 SVGAGI (reference sequence). V lost 0 bases, J lost 4 bases, and 6 bases lay in between. The CDR3 is made up of 13 amino acids. CDR3 residues: CASSYSGGTEAFF. As DNA, the CDR3 is TGTGCCAGCAGTTACTCAGGGGGCACTGAAGCTTTCTTT.

The genes are TRBV7-8 and TRBJ2-6; the match to TRBD1 covers 8 bases. This CDR3 region has 18 residues. Germline trimming cut 4 bases from V and 0 bases from J; bases unmatched to any gene: 8. Per germline, CDR1 SGHVS and CDR2 FQNEAQ. Written as DNA, the CDR3 is TGTGCCAGCAGCTCAGGACAGGGAATCAGCTCTGGGGCCAACGTCCTGACTTTC. Translating gives CASSSGQGISSGANVLTF.

CDR3 nucleotides: TGTGCCAGTAGTGATGCGGGAGGCACCTACGAGCAGTACTTC. Translating gives CASSDAGGTYEQYF. This rearrangement joins TRBV19 to TRBJ2-7; 8 bases are a match to TRBD2. The CDR3 runs to 14 residues. The trim removed 5 bases at V and 2 bases at J, leaving 5 bases unmatched. CDR1 is LNHDA, CDR2 SQIVND, per germline (reference sequence).

The chain is built from TRBV18 and TRBJ2-1; the D gene could be TRBD1 or TRBD2 (5 bases each). The V end lost 1 base, the J end lost 7 bases, and 11 bases lay between the germline ends. Germline-derived CDR1 and CDR2 are KGHSH and LQKENI. There are 14 residues in the CDR3. CDR3 sequence (DNA): TGTGCCAGCTCACCACAGGGGAGAGCAAATGAGCAGTTCTTC. Protein product: CASSPQGRANEQFF. The full variable domain, in which reference TRBV18 and TRBJ2-1 provide the parts outside the CDR3, is NAGVMQNPRHLVRRRGQEARLRCSPMKGHSHVYWYRQLPEEGLKFMVYLQKENIIDESGMPKERFSAEFPKEGPSILRIQQVVRGDSAAYFCASSPQGRANEQFFGPGTRLTVL.

The V gene is TRBV6-5, the J gene TRBJ1-2; no clear D gene. The CDR3 has 11 amino acids. Germline V gene data show CDR1 as MNHEY and CDR2 as SVGAGI. V dropped 4 bases and J dropped 4 bases, with 4 bases sitting between them. The CDR3 here is CASSSLYGYTF. As DNA, the CDR3 is TGTGCCAGCAGTTCCCTCTATGGCTACACCTTC.

This chain uses TRBV28 with TRBJ2-2; tentatively, D is TRBD2 (6 bases). Germline V CDR1 and CDR2: MDHEN, SYDVKM. V gave up 8 bases and J gave up 0 bases, with 16 bases separating them. The CDR3 length is 16 residues. The CDR3 coding sequence is TGTGCCAGCCTCCGGCGGGCGGGGCCGAACACCGGGGAGCTGTTTTTT. It specifies CASLRRAGPNTGELFF.

The chain joins TRBV4-1 to TRBJ2-1; TRBD1 is a possible D gene (7 bases). The germline V and J ends were trimmed by 3 bases and 7 bases, with 22 bases remaining between them. CDR1 is MGHRA and CDR2 is YSYEKL in the germline V gene. The CDR3 has 17 residues. The CDR3 protein is CASSQTGRLGLGNEQFF. The CDR3 bases are TGCGCCAGCAGCCAGACAGGGCGGTTGGGACTGGGGAATGAGCAGTTCTTC.

V usage is TRBV15 and J usage is TRBJ2-5, with 9 bases that match TRBD1. CDR1 is LNHNV and CDR2 is YYDKDF in the germline V gene (reference sequence). CDR3 size: 15 residues. Unmatched junction bases numbered 8, after V lost 2 bases and J lost 7 bases. This chain's CDR3 is CATSRPDRGVRTQYF. CDR3 nucleotide sequence: TGTGCCACCAGCAGACCGGACAGGGGAGTCAGGACCCAGTACTTC.

This clone was detected only once. V and J are TRBV7-3 and TRBJ2-3; D might be TRBD1 (6 bases). Germline lookup yields CDR1 SGHTA and CDR2 FQGTGA. The CDR3 has 16 residues. Trimming took off 0 bases at V and 0 bases at J, with 10 bases between the two ends. The CDR3 DNA follows: TGTGCCAGCAGCTTAACTGCAGGGGTTAGCACAGATACGCAGTATTTT. Translating gives CASSLTAGVSTDTQYF.

The chain is built from TRBV5-1 and TRBJ2-1, with 7 bases lining up with TRBD1. Germline trimming cut 4 bases from V and 9 bases from J; bases unmatched to any gene: 10. Germline loops: CDR1 SGHRS, CDR2 YFSETQ. The CDR3 loop spans 14 amino acids. The CDR3 coding sequence is TGCGCCAGCAGCGGAACAGGGGATGGGGGTGAGCAGTTCTTC. Its translation is CASSGTGDGGEQFF.

Comments on this clone: The sample contains more than one DNA sequence encoding this CDR3. The chain recombines TRBV2 with TRBJ2-3; unclear D gene. CDR1 and CDR2 (germline): SNHLY, FYNNEI. Trimming removed 8 bases from V and 3 bases from J, with 9 bases in between. CDR3 length: 12 amino acids. In DNA, the CDR3 is TGTGCCAGCCGAAGAAGTACAGATACGCAGTATTTT. Encoded protein: CASRRSTDTQYF.

The chain is built from TRBV29-1 and TRBJ2-3; D not certain. CDR3 length: 13 amino acids. Germline CDR1 is SQVTM and CDR2 is ANQGSEA. With 6 bases removed from V and 2 bases from J, the gap between germline ends came to 12 bases. The CDR3 nucleotides are TGCAGCGTCGGCCGGACCAACACAGATACGCAGTATTTT. This translates into CSVGRTNTDTQYF.

The V call is TRBV5-1, the J call TRBJ2-1, with TRBD1 identical over 9 bases. V dropped 2 bases and J dropped 5; count of bases not matched to a gene: 2. The CDR3 sequence is 14 residues long. Germline V gene sequence: CDR1 SGHRS, CDR2 YFSETQ. CDR3 in amino acids: CASSFRTGDNEQFF. The CDR3 DNA reads TGCGCCAGCAGCTTTAGGACAGGGGACAATGAGCAGTTCTTC.

The CDR3 here is CASSLGQGKYF. The CDR3 DNA reads as TGTGCCAGCAGCTTAGGACAGGGGAAGTACTTC. The chain uses TRBV7-2 and TRBJ2-5; 8 bases fit TRBD1. Trimming at V came to 1 base and at J to 12 bases, leaving 1 base not matched to a gene. The CDR3 has 11 amino acids. The V gene's germline CDR1 is SGHTA and CDR2 FQGNSA. The full variable domain, with the rest looked up from reference TRBV7-2 and TRBJ2-5, is GAGVSQSPSNKVTEKGKDVELRCDPISGHTALYWYRQSLGQGLEFLIYFQGNSAPDKSGLPSDRFSAERTGGSVSTLTIQRTQQEDSAVYLCASSLGQGKYFGPGTRLLVL.

The chain combines TRBV5-1 with TRBJ2-3; D is undetermined. The V gene's germline CDR1 is SGHRS and CDR2 YFSETQ. V shed 0 bases and J shed 2 bases, with 16 bases lying between them. This CDR3 has 17 amino acids. CDR3 loop: CASSLASAASFTDTQYF. CDR3 nucleotide sequence: TGCGCCAGCAGCTTGGCCTCGGCGGCCTCCTTCACAGATACGCAGTATTTT.